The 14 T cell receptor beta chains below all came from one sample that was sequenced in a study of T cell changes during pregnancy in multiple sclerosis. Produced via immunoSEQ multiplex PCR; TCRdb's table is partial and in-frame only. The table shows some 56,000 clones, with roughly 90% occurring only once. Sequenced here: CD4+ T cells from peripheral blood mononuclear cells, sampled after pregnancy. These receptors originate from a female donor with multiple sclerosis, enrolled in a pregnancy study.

The DNA of the CDR3 is TGTGCCAGCAGCTTTGGAGTCGATAGTTACGAGCAGTACTTC. Translated, it gives CASSFGVDSYEQYF. V usage is TRBV11-3 and J usage is TRBJ2-7, with D hard to call. This CDR3 has 14 residues. V lost 3 bases to trimming and J lost 4 bases, with 13 bases between them. Germline CDR1 SGHNT, CDR2 YENEEA.

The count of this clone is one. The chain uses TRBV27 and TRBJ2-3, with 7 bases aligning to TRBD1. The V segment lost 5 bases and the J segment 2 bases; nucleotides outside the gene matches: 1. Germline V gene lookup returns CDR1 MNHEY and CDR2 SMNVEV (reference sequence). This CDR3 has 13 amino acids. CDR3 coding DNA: TGTGCCAGCAGTGGGACAGTCACAGATACGCAGTATTTT. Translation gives CASSGTVTDTQYF.

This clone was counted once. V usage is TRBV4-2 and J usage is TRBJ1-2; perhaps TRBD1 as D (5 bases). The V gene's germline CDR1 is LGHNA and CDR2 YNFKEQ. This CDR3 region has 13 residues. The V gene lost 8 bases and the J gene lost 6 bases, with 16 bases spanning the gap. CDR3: CASQGVTENGYTF. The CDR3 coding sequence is TGTGCCAGCCAAGGGGTCACAGAGAATGGCTACACCTTC.

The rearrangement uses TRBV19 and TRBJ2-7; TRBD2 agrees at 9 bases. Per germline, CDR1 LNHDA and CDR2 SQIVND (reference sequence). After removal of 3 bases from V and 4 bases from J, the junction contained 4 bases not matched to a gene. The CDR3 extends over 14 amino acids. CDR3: CASSIGAGGYEQYF. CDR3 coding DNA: TGTGCCAGTAGTATCGGAGCGGGGGGATACGAGCAGTACTTC.

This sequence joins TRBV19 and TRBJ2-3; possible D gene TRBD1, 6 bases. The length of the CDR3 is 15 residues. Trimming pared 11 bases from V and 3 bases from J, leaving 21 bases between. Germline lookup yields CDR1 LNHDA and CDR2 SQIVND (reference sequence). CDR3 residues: CASRRDEGETDTQYF. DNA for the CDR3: TGTGCCTCTCGGAGAGATGAGGGGGAAACAGATACGCAGTATTTT.

The chain's CDR3 is CATSTDRADQPQHF. CDR3 DNA sequence: TGTGCCACCAGCACAGACAGGGCTGATCAGCCCCAGCATTTT. The chain couples TRBV15 to TRBJ1-5; TRBD1 aligns across 7 bases. Germline V gene data show CDR1 as LNHNV and CDR2 as YYDKDF (reference sequence). This CDR3 comprises 14 residues. The junction had 5 bases not matched to a gene; V was cut back by 4 bases and J by 5 bases.

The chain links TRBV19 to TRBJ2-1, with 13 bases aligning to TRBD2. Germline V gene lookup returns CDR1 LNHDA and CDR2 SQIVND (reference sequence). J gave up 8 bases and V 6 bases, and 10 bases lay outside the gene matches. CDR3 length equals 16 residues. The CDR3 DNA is TGTGCCAGTAGCGTACTAGCGGGGGGGCCAAGCGATGAGCAGTTCTTC. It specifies CASSVLAGGPSDEQFF.

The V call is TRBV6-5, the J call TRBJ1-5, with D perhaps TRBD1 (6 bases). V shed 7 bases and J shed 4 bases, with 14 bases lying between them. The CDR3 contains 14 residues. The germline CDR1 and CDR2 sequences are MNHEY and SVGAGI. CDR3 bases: TGTGCCAGCAAGACAACAGGGCGGAATCAGCCCCAGCATTTT. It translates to CASKTTGRNQPQHF.

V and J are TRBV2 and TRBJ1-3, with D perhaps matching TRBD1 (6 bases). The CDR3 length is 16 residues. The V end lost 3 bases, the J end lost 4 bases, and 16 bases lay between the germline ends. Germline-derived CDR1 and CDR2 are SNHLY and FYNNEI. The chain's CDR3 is CASSDYSGTPGNTIYF. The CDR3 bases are TGTGCCAGCAGTGATTACTCCGGGACACCAGGAAACACCATATATTTT.

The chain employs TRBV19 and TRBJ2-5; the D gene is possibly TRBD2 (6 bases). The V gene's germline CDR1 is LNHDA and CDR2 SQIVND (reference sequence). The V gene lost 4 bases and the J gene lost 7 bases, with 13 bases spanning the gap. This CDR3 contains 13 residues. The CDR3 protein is CASSNLGGGTQYF. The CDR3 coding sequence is TGTGCCAGTAGTAATTTGGGGGGAGGGACCCAGTACTTC.

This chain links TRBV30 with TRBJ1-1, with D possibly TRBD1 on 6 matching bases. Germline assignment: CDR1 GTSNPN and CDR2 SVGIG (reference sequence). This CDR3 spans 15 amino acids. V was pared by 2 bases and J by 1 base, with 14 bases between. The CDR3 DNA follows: TGTGCCTGGAGTCCTTTTGTGACAGGGAACACTGAAGCTTTCTTT. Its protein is CAWSPFVTGNTEAFF. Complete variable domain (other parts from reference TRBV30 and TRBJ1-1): SQTIHQWPATLVQPVGSPLSLECTVEGTSNPNLYWYRQAAGRGLQLLFYSVGIGQISSEVPQNLSASRPQDRQFILSSKKLLLSDSGFYLCAWSPFVTGNTEAFFGQGTRLTVV.

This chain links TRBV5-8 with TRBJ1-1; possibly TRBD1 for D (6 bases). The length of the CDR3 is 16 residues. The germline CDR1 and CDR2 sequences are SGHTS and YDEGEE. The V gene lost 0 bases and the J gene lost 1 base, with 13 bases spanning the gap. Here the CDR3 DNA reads TGTGCCAGCAGCTTGGCCCACAGGGTGAAGAACACTGAAGCTTTCTTT. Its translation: CASSLAHRVKNTEAFF.

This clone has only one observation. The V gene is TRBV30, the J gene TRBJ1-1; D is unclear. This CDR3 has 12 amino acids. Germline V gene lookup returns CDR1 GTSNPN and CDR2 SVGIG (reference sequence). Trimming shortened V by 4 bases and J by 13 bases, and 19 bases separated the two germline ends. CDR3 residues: CAWKGREARGFF. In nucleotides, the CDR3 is TGTGCCTGGAAAGGGAGAGAGGCCAGAGGTTTCTTT.

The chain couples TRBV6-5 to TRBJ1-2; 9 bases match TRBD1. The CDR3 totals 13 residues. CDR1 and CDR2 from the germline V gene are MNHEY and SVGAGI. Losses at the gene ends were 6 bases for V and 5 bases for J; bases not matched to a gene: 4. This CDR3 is CASRTDRGYGYTF. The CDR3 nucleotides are TGTGCCAGCAGAACGGACAGGGGATATGGCTACACCTTC.